This T cell receptor (beta chain) is from a study of shared clonotypes between healthy human individuals. The study's findings and limits: In general, naive subsets displayed greater estimated richness than memory subsets did.

A remark on this clone: Its antigen remains unidentified.

Sequencing was performed with immunoSEQ multiplex PCR; in TCRdb, only in-frame clones are kept and a portion is missing. The table includes some 2,100,000 clones, 95% detected once. This CDR3 is built from 15 residues. Germline CDR1 SGHRS, CDR2 YFSETQ. The trim removed 3 bases at V and 6 bases at J, leaving 8 bases unmatched. This chain connects TRBV5-1 to TRBJ2-1; 8 nucleotides line up with TRBD2. The TCR comes from a man aged 18 to 30 in good health. Sequenced input: naive CD4+ T cells sorted from blood. The subset: CD45RA+ positively selected. This CDR3 is CASSSNGGAFNEQFF. CDR3 coding DNA: TGCGCCAGCAGCTCCAACGGGGGGGCCTTCAATGAGCAGTTCTTC.